The T cell receptor beta chain described here comes from a study of OX40 agonist ivuxolimab in advanced cancers. Some background on the complete study: The costimulatory receptor OX40 (CD134) was targeted by ivuxolimab, a fully human IgG2 agonistic monoclonal antibody. Intravenous ivuxolimab was administered to patients every 2 weeks at six dose levels: 0.01, 0.1, 0.3, 1.5, 3 and 10 mg/kg. Of the approximately 50 patients in dose escalation, approximately 20 had hepatocellular carcinoma, some 15 had melanoma, 9 had renal cell carcinoma and 9 had head and neck cancer. In the dose-escalation cohort, 82.7% of patients were male, and the mean age was around 60 years, with a range of 23 to 79. Patients were allowed to have had prior anti-PD-1, anti-PD-L1 or anti-CTLA-4 therapy, and 30% to 40% of the dose-escalation patients had been treated with checkpoint inhibitors. Three dose-escalation patients achieved partial responses, one with hepatocellular carcinoma and two with cutaneous melanoma. Peripheral TCRbeta sequencing aimed to test whether ivuxolimab altered TCR sequence diversity and caused clonal T-cell expansion. The paper reports the monotherapy dose-escalation portion (N = 52 patients) of the phase I ivuxolimab trial. What the research found in general, with its limitations: After ivuxolimab, more expanded clones were found on average in CD8+ T cells than in CD4+ T cells. Low levels of normalized T-cell clonal expansion were also seen in some patients who did not respond. The antigen specificity of the clonally expanded peripheral T cells was not determined. At doses from 0.1 to 3.0 mg/kg, clonal expansion was seen in both CD4+ and CD8+ blood T cells between baseline and week 6. Partial responders in the 0.1-3.0 mg/kg groups had among the lowest normalized peripheral clonal expansion, especially among CD8+ T cells.

In the case of this clone: Its antigen is unknown. Within one base of it there is no much larger clone, and no base qualities were kept.

The trial excluded patients who had a history of autoimmune disease or who were on systemic immunosuppression. Peripheral blood for TCR sequencing was collected from all dose cohorts at baseline, on cycle 4 day 1, and on cycle 7 day 1. Samples were obtained from an open-label, multicenter, first-in-human phase I dose-escalation trial of ivuxolimab. Adults with locally advanced or metastatic head and neck squamous cell, hepatocellular, melanoma or renal cell carcinoma were enrolled in the trial. Before TCR sequencing, CD4+ and CD8+ T cells were separately sorted from peripheral blood. V loses 1 base, J loses 1 base, and the germline ends lie 6 bases apart. Reading from cysteine to phenylalanine, the CDR3 counts 13 amino acids. Only the CDR3 DNA stays, 39 bases, in frame from base 1. CDR1 and CDR2, per the germline V gene, are SGHDT and YYEEEE. Genomic DNA was extracted from sorted cells for sequencing of the TCRbeta CDR3 region. TCRbeta CDR3 regions were sequenced using the immunoSEQ Assay. TCRdb provides this immuneACCESS table in a form limited to in-frame rearrangements. Some clones are lacking; in checked studies, under half of them reflect an unresolved V gene, and why the rest are absent is not known. The sample includes tens of thousands of clones, with nearly 95% observed a single time. Roughly 18% of the sample is in the top ten clones.

Material: CD4+ or CD8+ T cells sorted from blood, obtained in a trial of the OX40 agonist ivuxolimab. Recombination connected TRBV5-6 to TRBJ2-7; matching of 5 bases hints at TRBD1 as the D gene. The TCR comes from an adult with an advanced solid tumor such as melanoma, head and neck, liver or kidney cancer. The DNA reads as follows: TGTGCCAGCAGCTTGCAGGGTTCCTACGAGCAGTACTTC. Translated, it gives CASSLQGSYEQYF.